Presented here are 26 T cell receptor beta chains from one specimen sequenced in a study of shared clonotypes between healthy human individuals. CD45RO negativity and positive selection for CCR7 defined naive CD8 cells, a population that excluded terminally differentiated effector memory CD45RA+ cells. Method: immunoSEQ multiplex PCR; TCRdb's copy keeps in-frame clones and lacks some. This sample has approximately 2,200,000 clones; more than 85% occur once, and the top ten carry more than 1.5%. Sequenced: naive CD8+ T cells from PBMCs. These receptors were taken from a man younger than 30 in good health. Some clones in this sample may be carry-over from other donors' samples.

V and J are TRBV28 and TRBJ1-5, with 8 bases identical to TRBD1. V lost 2 bases and J lost 4; bases outside the gene matches: 7. Germline V gene data show CDR1 as MDHEN and CDR2 as SYDVKM. The CDR3 has 16 amino acids. The DNA of the CDR3 is TGTGCCAGCAGTTTAATCCAGGGGGCTTGGAATCAGCCCCAGCATTTT. It yields the protein CASSLIQGAWNQPQHF.

This chain uses TRBV28 with TRBJ1-1; D unclear. The CDR3 is 15 amino acids. CDR1 is MDHEN and CDR2 is SYDVKM in the germline V gene. V shed 6 bases and J shed 7 bases, with 21 bases lying between them. The CDR3 loop reads CASRSLQRPLLEAFF. CDR3 sequence (DNA): TGTGCCAGCAGAAGTCTCCAAAGGCCCCTTCTTGAAGCTTTCTTT.

This chain connects TRBV27 to TRBJ1-2; no firm D call. Germline loops: CDR1 MNHEY, CDR2 SMNVEV (reference sequence). V was trimmed by 2 bases and J by 6 bases, leaving 16 bases between them. CDR3 length: 15 residues. The CDR3 loop reads CASSLSNEGKNGYTF. Written as DNA, the CDR3 is TGTGCCAGCAGTTTAAGTAACGAGGGAAAGAATGGCTACACCTTC.

Remarks on this clone: The same CDR3 arises from other DNA sequences in this sample as well. The gene calls are TRBV28 and TRBJ2-2; possible D gene TRBD1, 7 bases. CDR1 is MDHEN and CDR2 is SYDVKM in the germline V gene. The CDR3 length is 14 residues. The germline V and J ends were trimmed by 5 bases and 4 bases, with 11 bases remaining between them. For the CDR3, the DNA is TGTGCCAGCAGTATCCAGGGGGGCACCGGGGAGCTGTTTTTT. This translates into CASSIQGGTGELFF.

The rearrangement uses TRBV6-5 and TRBJ2-3; TRBD2 aligns across 9 bases. The CDR3 runs 15 residues. J was trimmed by 4 bases and V by 0 bases; bases with no gene match: 2. The germline CDR1 and CDR2 sequences are MNHEY and SVGAGI. In DNA, the CDR3 is TGTGCCAGCAGTTACTCGGCGGGAGGGCCAGATACGCAGTATTTT. Its translation is CASSYSAGGPDTQYF.

V is TRBV28 and J is TRBJ1-1, with 7 bases lining up with TRBD1. The length of the CDR3 is 15 residues. Germline loops: CDR1 MDHEN, CDR2 SYDVKM. V dropped 6 bases and J dropped 1; count of bases not matched to a gene: 8. The CDR3 sequence is CASRTDREGNTEAFF. CDR3 coding DNA: TGTGCCAGCAGAACTGACAGGGAAGGGAACACTGAAGCTTTCTTT.

The chain combines TRBV30 with TRBJ2-1, with TRBD2 identical over 10 bases. CDR1 is GTSNPN and CDR2 is SVGIG in the germline V gene (reference sequence). Trimming took 2 bases from V and 12 from J; bases not matched to a gene: 7. This CDR3 spans 13 amino acids. The CDR3 nucleotides are TGTGCCTGGAGTAGGACTAGCGGTAGTGGGCAGTTCTTC. Protein sequence: CAWSRTSGSGQFF.

This clone was observed a single time. This chain links TRBV27 with TRBJ2-7, with D hard to call. Germline V gene lookup returns CDR1 MNHEY and CDR2 SMNVEV (reference sequence). CDR3 size: 13 residues. Trimming cost V 5 bases and J 2 bases, with 10 bases left between them. As DNA, the CDR3 is TGTGCCAGCAGTCCAGACTCCGCCTACGAGCAGTACTTC. This translates into CASSPDSAYEQYF.

The rearrangement uses TRBV4-1 and TRBJ1-1, with D perhaps TRBD1 (5 bases). There are 13 residues in the CDR3. The germline gives CDR1 MGHRA, CDR2 YSYEKL. Trimming shortened V by 2 bases and J by 5 bases, and 9 bases separated the two germline ends. The CDR3 is CASSQSGITEAFF. DNA for the CDR3: TGCGCCAGCAGCCAATCAGGGATTACTGAAGCTTTCTTT.

The V and J genes are TRBV27 and TRBJ2-1; 7 bases map to TRBD2. CDR1 and CDR2 from the germline V gene are MNHEY and SMNVEV (reference sequence). The CDR3 is made up of 12 amino acids. V gave up 5 bases and J gave up 9 bases; unmatched junction bases: 4. CDR3 bases: TGTGCCAGCAGTCGGGGGGACCTTGAGCAGTTCTTC. Its protein product is CASSRGDLEQFF.

The CDR3 sequence: CASSSDVSYEQYF. The CDR3 region has the DNA TGTGCCAGCAGCTCGGACGTCTCCTACGAGCAGTACTTC. The chain joins TRBV11-1 to TRBJ2-7; no clear D gene. Germline values: CDR1 SGHAT, CDR2 FQDESV (reference sequence). The CDR3 has 13 amino acids. V lost 4 bases and J 0 bases, leaving 7 bases between the germline ends.

CDR3 sequence (DNA): TGTGCCAGCAGCGCGGGGGAGAGGAGCTACGAGCAGTACTTC. The encoded protein is CASSAGERSYEQYF. The rearrangement links TRBV5-6 to TRBJ2-7, with 7 bases that match TRBD2. Per germline, CDR1 SGHDT and CDR2 YYEEEE. J gave up 3 bases and V 4 bases, and 7 bases lay outside the gene matches. The CDR3 spans 14 residues.

This chain connects TRBV6-5 to TRBJ2-2; 8 bases are a match to TRBD1. Trimming removed 6 bases from V and 6 bases from J; junction bases left unmatched: 6. Per germline, CDR1 MNHEY and CDR2 SVGAGI. The CDR3 has 14 residues. CDR3 sequence: CASSYDRGAGELFF. The CDR3 DNA reads as TGTGCCAGCAGCTATGACAGGGGCGCCGGGGAGCTGTTTTTT.

The J gene is TRBJ2-1, the V gene TRBV15, with 7 nucleotides matching TRBD1. Per germline, CDR1 LNHNV and CDR2 YYDKDF (reference sequence). The CDR3 consists of 18 residues. With 3 bases clipped from V and 1 base from J, the junction kept 12 bases outside the gene matches. The chain's CDR3 is CATSSTKRTGQSYNEQFF. The CDR3 DNA is TGTGCCACCAGCAGCACAAAAAGGACAGGTCAATCCTACAATGAGCAGTTCTTC.

The V and J genes are TRBV2 and TRBJ2-1; 10 bases fit TRBD1. V lost 11 bases, J lost 8 bases, and 18 bases stayed unmatched. The CDR3 totals 16 residues. The V gene's germline CDR1 is SNHLY and CDR2 FYNNEI. The CDR3 loop reads CAGNPGQGYLSDEQFF. The CDR3 nucleotides are TGTGCCGGAAACCCGGGACAGGGGTATCTAAGCGATGAGCAGTTCTTC.

The rearrangement joins TRBV6-5 to TRBJ1-2; D unresolved. The CDR3 extends over 13 amino acids. Germline V CDR1 and CDR2: MNHEY, SVGAGI. V lost 5 bases to trimming and J lost 2 bases, with 9 bases between them. This CDR3 is CASSPVLNYGYTF. The CDR3 coding sequence is TGTGCCAGCAGTCCGGTACTAAACTATGGCTACACCTTC.

In this sample, this clone turned up once. This chain links TRBV7-9 with TRBJ1-4, with D perhaps matching TRBD1 (6 bases). The V gene's germline CDR1 is SEHNR and CDR2 FQNEAQ (reference sequence). V was cut by 3 bases and J by 6 bases, with 11 bases left in between. The CDR3 is 14 amino acids. CDR3 in amino acids: CASSFRDNYEKLFF. The DNA of the CDR3 is TGTGCCAGCAGCTTCCGGGACAATTATGAAAAACTGTTTTTT.

V and J are TRBV5-1 and TRBJ2-7; 9 bases fit TRBD1. With 4 bases clipped from V and 6 bases from J, the junction kept 11 bases outside the gene matches. The germline gives CDR1 SGHRS, CDR2 YFSETQ. The CDR3 sequence is 15 residues long. CDR3 amino acids: CASSLKRGQGPEQYF. For the CDR3, the DNA is TGCGCCAGCAGCCTGAAAAGGGGACAGGGTCCCGAGCAGTACTTC.

This clone has just one count. The rearrangement links TRBV27 to TRBJ2-1, with no clear D. The CDR3 loop spans 14 amino acids. Germline lookup yields CDR1 MNHEY and CDR2 SMNVEV (reference sequence). V lost 0 bases to trimming and J lost 5 bases, with 8 bases between them. The CDR3 DNA sequence: TGTGCCAGCAGTTTATCGTCGCTTAACAATGAGCAGTTCTTC. Its protein is CASSLSSLNNEQFF.

V and J are TRBV2 and TRBJ2-5; D call uncertain. Germline V gene sequence: CDR1 SNHLY, CDR2 FYNNEI. The CDR3 covers 13 residues. The germline V and J ends were trimmed by 2 bases and 3 bases, with 7 bases remaining between them. The CDR3 is CASSESNEETQYF. The CDR3 nucleotides read TGTGCCAGCAGTGAAAGCAATGAAGAGACCCAGTACTTC.

The chain carries TRBV7-8 and TRBJ2-7, with unresolved D. Per the germline V gene, CDR1 is SGHVS and CDR2 is FQNEAQ. The CDR3 spans 13 residues. In DNA form, the CDR3 reads TGTGCTACGGGCCCACGCCTCGCCTACGAGCAGTACTTC. It codes for CATGPRLAYEQYF.

This chain connects TRBV6-6 to TRBJ2-3; 9 nucleotides align to TRBD2. V lost 0 bases and J lost 6; bases outside the gene matches: 4. The CDR3 covers 15 residues. In germline, CDR1 is MNHNY, CDR2 SVGAGI (reference sequence). The CDR3 loop reads CASSYSGLAPDTQYF. The DNA of the CDR3 is TGTGCCAGCAGTTACTCTGGACTAGCGCCTGATACGCAGTATTTT.

This chain joins TRBV27 and TRBJ1-1; TRBD1 aligns across 12 bases. This CDR3 spans 17 amino acids. Looked up from germline, CDR1 is MNHEY and CDR2 is SMNVEV (reference sequence). The V segment lost 5 bases and the J segment 0 bases; nucleotides outside the gene matches: 7. The DNA of the CDR3 is TGTGCCAGCAGTCCCCGGGACAGGGGGCTTATGAACACTGAAGCTTTCTTT. Translation: CASSPRDRGLMNTEAFF.

This clone has a single count. V and J are TRBV27 and TRBJ2-7; D gene ambiguous. The CDR3 is 15 amino acids. V was shortened by 5 bases and J by 0 bases, with 14 bases between the two germline ends. Germline loops: CDR1 MNHEY, CDR2 SMNVEV (reference sequence). The CDR3 DNA sequence: TGTGCCAGCAGTCTACGTTACGGGTTCTCCTACGAGCAGTACTTC. It codes for CASSLRYGFSYEQYF.

Of note for this clone: Other DNA sequences of this sample code for an identical CDR3. The chain recombines TRBV4-2 with TRBJ2-1, with D maybe TRBD2 (5 bases). The CDR3 is 16 residues long. CDR1 is LGHNA, CDR2 YNFKEQ, per germline. V gave up 0 bases and J gave up 4 bases, with 13 bases separating them. The CDR3 sequence: CASSQDPSGRYNEQFF. CDR3 DNA sequence: TGTGCCAGCAGCCAAGACCCAAGCGGACGATACAATGAGCAGTTCTTC.

This rearrangement joins TRBV11-2 to TRBJ2-1; unclear D gene. Germline V CDR1 and CDR2: SGHAT, FQNNGV. The CDR3 spans 13 residues. Trimming removed 1 base from V and 9 bases from J, with 10 bases in between. The CDR3 nucleotides are TGTGCCAGCAGCTTAGGGGCCATCCCTGAGCAGTTCTTC. Its protein is CASSLGAIPEQFF.